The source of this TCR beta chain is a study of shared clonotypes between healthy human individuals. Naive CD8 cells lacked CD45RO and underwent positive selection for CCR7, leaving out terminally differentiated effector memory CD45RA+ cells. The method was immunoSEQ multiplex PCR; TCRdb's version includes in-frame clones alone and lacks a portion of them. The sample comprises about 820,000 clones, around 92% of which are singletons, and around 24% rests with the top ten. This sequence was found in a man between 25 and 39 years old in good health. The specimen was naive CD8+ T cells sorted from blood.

In nucleotides, the CDR3 is TGTGCCAGCAGCGGGGAAGCGGAAAAAAACACAGATACGCAGTATTTT. Translating it yields CASSGEAEKNTDTQYF. The chain couples TRBV5-6 to TRBJ2-3; a possible D gene is TRBD2 (5 bases). CDR1 is SGHDT, CDR2 YYEEEE, per germline. V shed 4 bases and J shed 2 bases, with 17 bases lying between them. The CDR3 is made up of 16 amino acids.